This paragraph reports one T cell receptor (beta chain). The sample is drawn from a study of CD8+ T cells in alopecia areata. RNA was isolated and reverse transcribed to cDNA, the sequencing template. Only in-frame clones appear in the TCRdb table, and some are missing; sequencing was by immunoSEQ multiplex PCR. The sample shows 110,000 to 150,000 clones, less than 70% of them seen only once. Trimming took off 8 bases at V and 2 bases at J, with 15 bases between the two ends. Germline CDR1 and CDR2: SQVTM and ANQGSEA. This CDR3 spans 13 amino acids. Treatment noted: oral pan-JAK inhibitor, 5-10 mg twice daily.

The chain joins TRBV29-1 to TRBJ2-5, with a tentative D call TRBD1 (5 bases). Specimen: CD8+ T cells sorted from blood, collected at week 4, from a patient treated with tofacitinib. This TCR derives from a human donor with alopecia areata. The CDR3 nucleotides are TGCAGCCCCGTTGACAGCAGGCAAGAGACCCAGTACTTC. Translating gives CSPVDSRQETQYF.